This T cell receptor (beta chain) was documented in a study of chemoradiotherapy in HPV16-positive cancers. Turning to the study itself: Candidate HPV-specific T-cell clones and common TCR motifs came from functional assays in a couple of HPV16-positive patients. General study points: Better recurrence-free survival went with HPV-responsive T-cell expansion in HPV16-positive patients.

Comments on this clone: Its antigen is not known.

Measured with immunoSEQ multiplex PCR; TCRdb has only the in-frame clones, and not every one. The table has about 20,000 clones, approximately 70% seen once. The CDR3 loop spans 14 amino acids. The biological material was taken from a patient who underwent chemoradiotherapy. The chain is built from TRBV12-2 and TRBJ1-6. TRBV12-2 is a recognized pseudogene. The source of this sequence is a human donor with HPV-associated anogenital cancer. The CDR3 DNA sequence: TGTGCAAGTCCTAACGGGGGAGGGCAATCACCCCTCCACTTT. It yields the protein CASPNGGGQSPLHF.